This T cell receptor (beta chain) was recorded in a study of blood T cell repertoires in COVID-19. Study background: Collection of acute and convalescent COVID-19 samples took place in the United States, Italy and Spain.

The repertoire was sequenced with immunoSEQ multiplex PCR; TCRdb's copy has only in-frame clones and lacks some. This sample has some 110,000 clones; 85% to 90% occur once, and the top ten carry around 4.1%. The CDR3 runs 11 residues. Germline V gene data show CDR1 as ENHRY and CDR2 as SYGVKD. Trimming removed 6 bases from V and 7 bases from J, with 9 bases in between. The V call is TRBV10-3, the J call TRBJ1-2, with D maybe TRBD1 (6 bases). Sequenced sample: peripheral blood. The clonotype originates from a man aged 45-65 years with acute or convalescent COVID-19. The CDR3 nucleotides are TGTGCCATCAGCCGCAGGGGTGGCTACACCTTC. Protein product: CAISRRGGYTF.